The next 2 T cell receptor beta chains were all read from a single sample in a study of beta chain features in type 1 diabetes. Expressed TCRB transcripts were sequenced after all isolated RNA was converted to cDNA. TCRdb's table, derived via immunoSEQ multiplex PCR, lists solely in-frame clones and lacks some. The table has almost 350,000 clones, around a fifth seen once. What was sequenced was naive CD4+ T cells from blood. The origin of the receptors is a woman younger than 35 in good health.

The gene calls are TRBV29-1 and TRBJ2-3, with a possible D match to TRBD1 (6 bases). The V end was cut by 4 bases, the J end by 0 bases, with 11 bases between. This CDR3 has 14 residues. Germline V gene lookup returns CDR1 SQVTM and CDR2 ANQGSEA. The CDR3 DNA is TGCAGCGTTGGAAGGGGGATTAGCACAGATACGCAGTATTTT. Its translation is CSVGRGISTDTQYF.

The J gene is TRBJ2-2, the V gene TRBV5-1; tentative D call: TRBD1 (5 bases). Trimming removed 4 bases at V and 7 bases at J, with 11 bases between. CDR1 SGHRS and CDR2 YFSETQ come from the germline V gene. The CDR3 covers 13 residues. CDR3 region: CASSVAQGGELFF. CDR3 DNA sequence: TGCGCCAGCAGCGTGGCGCAGGGCGGGGAGCTGTTTTTT.